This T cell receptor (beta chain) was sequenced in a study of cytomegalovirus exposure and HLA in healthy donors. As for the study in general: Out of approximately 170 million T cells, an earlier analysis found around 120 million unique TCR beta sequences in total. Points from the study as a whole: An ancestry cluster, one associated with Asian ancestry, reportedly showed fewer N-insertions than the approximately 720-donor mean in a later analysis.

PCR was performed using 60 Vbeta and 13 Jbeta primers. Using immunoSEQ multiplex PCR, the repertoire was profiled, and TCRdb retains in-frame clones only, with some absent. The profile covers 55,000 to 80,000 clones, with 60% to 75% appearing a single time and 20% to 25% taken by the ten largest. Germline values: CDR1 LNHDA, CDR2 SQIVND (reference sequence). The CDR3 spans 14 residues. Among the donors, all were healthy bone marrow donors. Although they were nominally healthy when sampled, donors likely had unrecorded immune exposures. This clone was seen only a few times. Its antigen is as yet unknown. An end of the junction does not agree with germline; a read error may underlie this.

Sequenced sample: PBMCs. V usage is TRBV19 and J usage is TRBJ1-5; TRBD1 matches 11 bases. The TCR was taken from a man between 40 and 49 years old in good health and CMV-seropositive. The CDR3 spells CASRGTGGNLPQHF. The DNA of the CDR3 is TGTGCCAGTAGAGGGACAGGGGGGAATCTGCCCCAGCATTTT.